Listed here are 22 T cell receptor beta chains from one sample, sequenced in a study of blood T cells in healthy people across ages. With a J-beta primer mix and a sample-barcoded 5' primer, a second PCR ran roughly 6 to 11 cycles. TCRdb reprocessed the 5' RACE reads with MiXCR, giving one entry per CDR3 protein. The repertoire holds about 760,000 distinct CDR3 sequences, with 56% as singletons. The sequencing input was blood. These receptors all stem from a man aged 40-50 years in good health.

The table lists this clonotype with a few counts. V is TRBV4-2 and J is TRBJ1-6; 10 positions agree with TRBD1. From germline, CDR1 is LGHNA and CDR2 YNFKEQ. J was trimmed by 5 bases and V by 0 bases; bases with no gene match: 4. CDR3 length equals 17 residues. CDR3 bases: TGTGCCAGCAGCCAAGATTGGGGGACAGGGGATAATTCACCCCTCCACTTT. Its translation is CASSQDWGTGDNSPLHF.

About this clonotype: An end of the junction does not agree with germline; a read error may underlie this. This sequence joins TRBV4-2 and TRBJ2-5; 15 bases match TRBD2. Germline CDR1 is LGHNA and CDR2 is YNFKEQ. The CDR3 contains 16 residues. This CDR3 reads CANSQGTSGGPETQYF. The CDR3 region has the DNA TGTGCCAACAGCCAAGGGACTAGCGGGGGGCCAGAGACCCAGTACTTC.

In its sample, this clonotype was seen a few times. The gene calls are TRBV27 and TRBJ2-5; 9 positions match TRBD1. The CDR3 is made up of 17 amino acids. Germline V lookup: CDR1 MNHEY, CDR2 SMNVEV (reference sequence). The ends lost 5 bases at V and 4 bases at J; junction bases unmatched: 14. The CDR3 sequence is CASSLRGQGRQRETQYF. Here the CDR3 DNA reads TGTGCCAGCAGTCTCCGAGGACAGGGGAGGCAGCGAGAGACCCAGTACTTC.

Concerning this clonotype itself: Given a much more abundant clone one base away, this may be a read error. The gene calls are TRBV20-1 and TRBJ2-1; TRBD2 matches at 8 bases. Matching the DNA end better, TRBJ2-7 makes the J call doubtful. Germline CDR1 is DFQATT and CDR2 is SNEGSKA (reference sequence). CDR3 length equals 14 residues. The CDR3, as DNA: TGCAGTGCTAGCGGGGGGGCCGACTGCAATGAGCAGTACTTC. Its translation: CSASGGADCNEQYF.

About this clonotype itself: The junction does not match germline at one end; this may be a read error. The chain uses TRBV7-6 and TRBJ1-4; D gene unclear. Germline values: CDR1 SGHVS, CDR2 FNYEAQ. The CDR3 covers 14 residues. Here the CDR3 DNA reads TGTGTCAGCAGCCCGACGGCGCAAGGGGAAAAACTGTTTTTT. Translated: CVSSPTAQGEKLFF.

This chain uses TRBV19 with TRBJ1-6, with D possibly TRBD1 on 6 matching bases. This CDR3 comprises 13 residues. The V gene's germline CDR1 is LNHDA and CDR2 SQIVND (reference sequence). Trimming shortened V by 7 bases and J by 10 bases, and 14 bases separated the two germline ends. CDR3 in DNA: TGTGCCAGTACTCTACAGGGTCTCTCACCCCTCCACTTT. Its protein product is CASTLQGLSPLHF.

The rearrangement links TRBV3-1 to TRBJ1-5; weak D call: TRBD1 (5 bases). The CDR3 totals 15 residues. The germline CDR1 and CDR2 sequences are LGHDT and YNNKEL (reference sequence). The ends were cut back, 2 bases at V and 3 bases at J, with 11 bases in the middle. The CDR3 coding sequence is TGTGCCAGCAGCCAATCTATCAGGGACAATCAGCCCCAGCATTTT. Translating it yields CASSQSIRDNQPQHF.

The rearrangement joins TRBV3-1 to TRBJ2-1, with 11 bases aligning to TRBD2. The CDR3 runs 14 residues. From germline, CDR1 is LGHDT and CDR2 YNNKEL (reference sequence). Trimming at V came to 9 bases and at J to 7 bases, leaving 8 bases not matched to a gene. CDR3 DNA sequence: TGTGCCAGTACTATAGCGGGAGGGGGGAATGAGCAGTTCTTC. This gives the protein CASTIAGGGNEQFF.

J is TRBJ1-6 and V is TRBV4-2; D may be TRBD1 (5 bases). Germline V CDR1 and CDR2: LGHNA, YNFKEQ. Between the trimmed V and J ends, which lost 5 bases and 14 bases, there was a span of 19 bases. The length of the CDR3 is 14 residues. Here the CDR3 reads CASSYDTTGWALHF. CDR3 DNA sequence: TGTGCCAGCAGCTACGACACTACAGGATGGGCCCTCCACTTT.

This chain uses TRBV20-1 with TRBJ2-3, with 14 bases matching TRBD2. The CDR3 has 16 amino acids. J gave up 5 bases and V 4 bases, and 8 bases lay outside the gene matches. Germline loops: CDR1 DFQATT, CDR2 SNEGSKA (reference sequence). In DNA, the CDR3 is TGCAGTGCTACTCGGACTAGCGGGGGGACCGTAGATACGCAGTATTTT. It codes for CSATRTSGGTVDTQYF.

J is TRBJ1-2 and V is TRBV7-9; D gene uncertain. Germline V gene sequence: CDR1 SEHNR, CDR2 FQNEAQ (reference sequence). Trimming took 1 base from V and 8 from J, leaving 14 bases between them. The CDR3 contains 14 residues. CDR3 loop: CASSLDGRPVGYTF. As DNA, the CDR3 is TGTGCCAGCAGCTTAGACGGCCGGCCCGTAGGCTACACCTTC.

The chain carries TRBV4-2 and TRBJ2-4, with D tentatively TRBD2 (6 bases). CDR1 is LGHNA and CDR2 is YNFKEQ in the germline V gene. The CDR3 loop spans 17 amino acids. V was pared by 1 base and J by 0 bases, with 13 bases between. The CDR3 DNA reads TGTGCCAGCAGCCAAGCCAATGGGGGACTAGCCAAAAACATTCAGTACTTC. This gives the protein CASSQANGGLAKNIQYF.

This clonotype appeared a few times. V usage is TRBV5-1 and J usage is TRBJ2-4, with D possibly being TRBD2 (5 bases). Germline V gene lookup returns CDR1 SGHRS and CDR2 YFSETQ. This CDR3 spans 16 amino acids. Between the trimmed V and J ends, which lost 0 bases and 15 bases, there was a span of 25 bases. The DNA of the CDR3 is TGCGCCAGCAGCTTGGCGGACGGAGCGGTCCTTTTAGATCGGTACTTC. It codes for CASSLADGAVLLDRYF. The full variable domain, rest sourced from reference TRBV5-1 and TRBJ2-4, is KAGVTQTPRYLIKTRGQQVTLSCSPISGHRSVSWYQQTPGQGLQFLFEYFSETQRNKGNFPGRFSGRQFSNSRSEMNVSTLELGDSALYLCASSLADGAVLLDRYFGAGTRLSVL.

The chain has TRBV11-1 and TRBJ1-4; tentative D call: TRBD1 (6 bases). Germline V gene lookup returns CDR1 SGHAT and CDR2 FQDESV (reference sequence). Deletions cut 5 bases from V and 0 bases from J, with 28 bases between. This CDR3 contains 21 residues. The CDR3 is CASSHPRRGGGPPATNEKLFF. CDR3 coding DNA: TGTGCCAGCAGCCACCCTCGGAGGGGGGGAGGTCCGCCTGCAACTAATGAAAAACTGTTTTTT.

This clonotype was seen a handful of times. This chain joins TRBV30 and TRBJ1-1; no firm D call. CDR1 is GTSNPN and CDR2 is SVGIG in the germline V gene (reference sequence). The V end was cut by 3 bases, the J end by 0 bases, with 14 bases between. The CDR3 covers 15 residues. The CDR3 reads CAWSRSFDMNTEAFF. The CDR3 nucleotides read TGTGCCTGGAGCAGGTCTTTCGACATGAACACTGAAGCTTTCTTT.

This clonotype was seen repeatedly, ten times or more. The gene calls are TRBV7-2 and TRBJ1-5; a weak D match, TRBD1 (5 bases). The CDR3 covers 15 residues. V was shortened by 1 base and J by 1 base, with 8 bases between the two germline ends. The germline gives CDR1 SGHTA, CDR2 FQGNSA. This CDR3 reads CASSLVQGSNQPQHF. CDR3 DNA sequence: TGTGCCAGCAGCTTAGTTCAGGGAAGCAATCAGCCCCAGCATTTT.

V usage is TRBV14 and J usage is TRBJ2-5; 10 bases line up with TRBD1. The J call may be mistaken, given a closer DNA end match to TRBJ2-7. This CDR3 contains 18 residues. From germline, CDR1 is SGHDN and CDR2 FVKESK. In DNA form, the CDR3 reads TGTGCCAGCAGCCCAAAAACAGGACGGACAGGGGGGCGCGACGAGCAGTACTTC. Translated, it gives CASSPKTGRTGGRDEQYF.

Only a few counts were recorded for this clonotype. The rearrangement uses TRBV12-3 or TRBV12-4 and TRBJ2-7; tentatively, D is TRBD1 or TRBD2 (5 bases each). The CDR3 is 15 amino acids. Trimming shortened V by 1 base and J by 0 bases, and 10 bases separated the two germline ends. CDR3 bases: TGTGCCAGCAGTTTAGGAGGGGTCGACTCCTACGAGCAGTACTTC. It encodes CASSLGGVDSYEQYF.

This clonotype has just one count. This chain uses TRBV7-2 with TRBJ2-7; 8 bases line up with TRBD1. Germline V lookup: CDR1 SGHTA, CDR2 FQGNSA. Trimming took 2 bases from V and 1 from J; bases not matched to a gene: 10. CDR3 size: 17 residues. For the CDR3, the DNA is TGTGCCAGCAGCTTACGATCCGACAGGGGACCTTCCTACGAGCAGTACTTC. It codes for CASSLRSDRGPSYEQYF. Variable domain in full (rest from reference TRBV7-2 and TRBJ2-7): GAGVSQSPSNKVTEKGKDVELRCDPISGHTALYWYRQSLGQGLEFLIYFQGNSAPDKSGLPSDRFSAERTGGSVSTLTIQRTQQEDSAVYLCASSLRSDRGPSYEQYFGPGTRLTVT.

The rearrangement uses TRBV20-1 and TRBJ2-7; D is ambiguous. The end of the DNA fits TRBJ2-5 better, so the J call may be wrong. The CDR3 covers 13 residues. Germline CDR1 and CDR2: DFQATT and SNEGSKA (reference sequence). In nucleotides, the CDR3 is TGCAGTGCTAGTCTGGACCCCGGGGAGACCCAGTACTTC. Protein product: CSASLDPGETQYF.

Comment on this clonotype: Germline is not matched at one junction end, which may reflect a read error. The CDR3 loop reads CTSSQILERGEQYF. Written as DNA, the CDR3 is TGCACCAGCAGCCAAATTTTGGAGCGGGGAGAGCAGTACTTC. The chain employs TRBV4-3 and TRBJ2-7; 7 nucleotides agree with TRBD2. Germline V CDR1 and CDR2: LGHNA, YSLEER. The CDR3 contains 14 residues.

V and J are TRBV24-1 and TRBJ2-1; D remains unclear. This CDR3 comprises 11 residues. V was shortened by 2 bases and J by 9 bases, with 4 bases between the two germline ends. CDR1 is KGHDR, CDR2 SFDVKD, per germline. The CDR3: CATSDSTEQFF. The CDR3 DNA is TGTGCCACCAGTGATTCGACTGAGCAGTTCTTC.